The 18 T cell receptor beta chains presented below share a single source sample, sequenced in a study of blood T cell repertoires in COVID-19. Assay used: immunoSEQ multiplex PCR; TCRdb lists only in-frame clones, some missing. This sample has 70,000 to 90,000 clones, with roughly 80% found just once. The specimen sequenced was peripheral blood. The receptors originated from a man aged 70 or older with acute or convalescent COVID-19.

CDR3: CASSSLGASMNTEAFF. The DNA of the CDR3 is TGCGCCAGCAGCTCCCTGGGGGCATCCATGAACACTGAAGCTTTCTTT. The genes are TRBV5-1 and TRBJ1-1; D perhaps matches TRBD1 (6 bases). Germline assignment: CDR1 SGHRS and CDR2 YFSETQ. V lost 3 bases and J lost 0, with 15 bases in between. This CDR3 comprises 16 residues.

The chain uses TRBV27 and TRBJ2-7; 14 positions match TRBD2. With V trimmed by 2 bases and J by 0 bases, 9 bases remained unmatched. CDR3 length: 19 residues. Per the germline V gene, CDR1 is MNHEY and CDR2 is SMNVEV (reference sequence). The CDR3 reads CASSLAGTSGGLSSYEQYF. CDR3 bases: TGTGCCAGCAGTTTAGCAGGGACTAGCGGGGGCCTGAGCTCCTACGAGCAGTACTTC.

The chain carries TRBV10-3 and TRBJ2-1; TRBD2 matches 14 bases. The length of the CDR3 is 16 residues. V lost 6 bases and J lost 7; bases outside the gene matches: 8. Germline values: CDR1 ENHRY, CDR2 SYGVKD. The CDR3 sequence: CAISPGLAGAGNEQFF. In DNA, the CDR3 is TGTGCCATCAGCCCGGGACTAGCGGGGGCGGGGAATGAGCAGTTCTTC.

This sequence joins TRBV3-1 (or the pseudogene TRBV3-2) and TRBJ1-1; 8 bases agree with TRBD1. The CDR3 has 16 amino acids. Germline CDR1 reads LGHDT; CDR2 reads YNNKEL (reference sequence). V lost 2 bases to trimming and J lost 3 bases; unmatched junction nucleotides: 8. CDR3 protein: CASSQSGQGNDTEAFF. The CDR3 nucleotides are TGTGCCAGCAGCCAATCAGGACAGGGAAACGACACTGAAGCTTTCTTT.

This clone was detected only once. This sequence joins TRBV19 and TRBJ2-2, with 8 bases that match TRBD2. Germline CDR1 and CDR2: LNHDA and SQIVND (reference sequence). This CDR3 comprises 12 residues. The J segment lost 7 bases and the V segment lost 7 bases, leaving 2 bases of the junction unmatched. The DNA for the CDR3 is TGTGCCAGTATAGCGGGGATCGGGGAGCTGTTTTTT. It specifies CASIAGIGELFF.

The J gene is TRBJ2-2, the V gene TRBV21-1; TRBD2 is taken as the D call from the table, unchecked against the DNA. TRBV21-1 is a pseudogene locus. The CDR3 sequence is 18 residues long. The CDR3 loop reads CASSTKTSGGLNTGELFF. The CDR3 DNA sequence: TGTGCCAGCAGCACTAAGACTAGCGGGGGGCTGAACACCGGGGAGCTGTTTTTT.

This rearrangement joins TRBV6-5 to TRBJ1-1, with 7 bases aligning to TRBD1. In germline, CDR1 is MNHEY, CDR2 SVGAGI. CDR3 length: 13 residues. V lost 8 bases and J lost 4; bases outside the gene matches: 7. In DNA, the CDR3 is TGTGCCAGCTCCCAGGGGGTTGGCACTGAAGCTTTCTTT. It is translated as CASSQGVGTEAFF.

V usage is TRBV19 and J usage is TRBJ1-1; 8 bases agree with TRBD1. This CDR3 has 12 amino acids. Germline V gene lookup returns CDR1 LNHDA and CDR2 SQIVND (reference sequence). Trimming cost V 5 bases and J 10 bases; bases outside gene matches: 6. This CDR3 is CASSSRQGPAFF. CDR3 bases: TGTGCCAGTAGTTCAAGACAGGGGCCAGCTTTCTTT.

This chain connects TRBV9 to TRBJ2-5; a weak D match, TRBD2 (6 bases). The germline CDR1 and CDR2 sequences are SGDLS and YYNGEE. V lost 4 bases and J 4 bases, leaving 14 bases between the germline ends. The length of the CDR3 is 14 residues. CDR3 coding DNA: TGTGCCAGCAGCCGCGGGCGGGGAAGAGAGACCCAGTACTTC. Amino acids: CASSRGRGRETQYF.

A few counts support this clone. The chain is built from TRBV27 and TRBJ2-3; 11 bases map to TRBD2. This CDR3 is built from 16 residues. V was pared by 5 bases and J by 0 bases, with 4 bases of the junction left unmatched. Germline V gives CDR1 MNHEY, CDR2 SMNVEV (reference sequence). The CDR3 DNA reads as TGTGCCAGCAGTATCATAGCGGGGGGGAGCACAGATACGCAGTATTTT. This sequence encodes CASSIIAGGSTDTQYF.

This sequence joins TRBV11-2 and TRBJ2-1, with D tentatively TRBD2 (5 bases). The V and J ends lost 2 bases and 3 bases respectively, with 14 bases between them. The CDR3 covers 16 residues. The germline gives CDR1 SGHAT, CDR2 FQNNGV. The CDR3 DNA follows: TGTGCCAGCAGCTTAAACGACGGCGGGCTCTACAATGAGCAGTTCTTC. Translation gives CASSLNDGGLYNEQFF.

The rearrangement joins TRBV5-1 to TRBJ1-2, with a weak D call TRBD1 (6 bases). Germline assignment: CDR1 SGHRS and CDR2 YFSETQ. With 4 bases removed from V and 6 bases from J, the gap between germline ends came to 13 bases. This CDR3 has 13 amino acids. The CDR3 region is CASSLQGDNGYTF. The CDR3 nucleotides read TGCGCCAGCAGCCTACAGGGAGACAATGGCTACACCTTC.

J is TRBJ1-5 and V is TRBV19; 9 bases map to TRBD1. CDR1 is LNHDA and CDR2 is SQIVND in the germline V gene (reference sequence). CDR3 length equals 13 residues. J was trimmed by 4 bases and V by 7 bases; bases with no gene match: 2. CDR3 region: CASKGTGNQPQHF. The CDR3, as DNA: TGTGCCAGTAAGGGGACAGGGAATCAGCCCCAGCATTTT.

V usage is TRBV29-1 and J usage is TRBJ2-1; TRBD1 matches at 12 bases. CDR1 and CDR2 from the germline V gene are SQVTM and ANQGSEA. Losses at the gene ends were 4 bases for V and 7 bases for J; bases not matched to a gene: 5. The CDR3 sequence is 14 residues long. CDR3 in amino acids: CSVAGQGARNEQFF. The CDR3 nucleotides are TGCAGCGTTGCGGGACAGGGGGCTAGGAATGAGCAGTTCTTC.

This clone showed up just once. This sequence joins TRBV28 and TRBJ1-1, with a tentative D call TRBD1 (5 bases). Per the germline V gene, CDR1 is MDHEN and CDR2 is SYDVKM. The CDR3 length is 13 residues. The germline V and J ends were trimmed by 6 bases and 4 bases, with 12 bases remaining between them. The DNA of the CDR3 is TGTGCCAGCAGGTTGGACATGATCACTGAAGCTTTCTTT. Translating it yields CASRLDMITEAFF.

The sample holds a few counts of this clone. The V gene is TRBV9, the J gene TRBJ1-2; tentative D call: TRBD1 (5 bases). This CDR3 has 14 amino acids. Trimming took off 1 base at V and 6 bases at J, with 13 bases between the two ends. The germline V gene has CDR1 SGDLS and CDR2 YYNGEE. This chain's CDR3 is CASSVRGRWDGYTF. CDR3 bases: TGTGCCAGCAGCGTAAGGGGCCGGTGGGATGGCTACACCTTC.

The table lists this clone with a few counts. V gene TRBV5-1 combines with J gene TRBJ2-3, with 8 bases aligning to TRBD2. This CDR3 contains 16 residues. The J segment lost 0 bases and the V segment lost 6 bases, leaving 9 bases of the junction unmatched. Germline CDR1 SGHRS, CDR2 YFSETQ. CDR3 sequence reads: CASTSSLAGSTDTQYF. The CDR3, as DNA: TGCGCCAGCACCTCAAGCTTAGCGGGGAGCACAGATACGCAGTATTTT.

This sequence joins TRBV2 and TRBJ1-1; 10 bases align to TRBD1. Germline-derived CDR1 and CDR2 are SNHLY and FYNNEI. CDR3 size: 14 residues. Losses at the gene ends were 6 bases for V and 5 bases for J; bases not matched to a gene: 6. This CDR3 reads CASRLDRGPTEAFF. In nucleotides, the CDR3 is TGTGCCAGCAGACTTGACAGGGGGCCAACTGAAGCTTTCTTT.